This TCR beta chain was sequenced during a study of long-term antiretroviral therapy in people with HIV. Sequencing used immunoSEQ v3.0 at survey level. The table came from immunoSEQ multiplex PCR; TCRdb's copy has only in-frame clones and leaves some out. The sample lists about 33,000 clones, over 65% occurring once. Germline V gives CDR1 GTSNPN, CDR2 SVGIG (reference sequence). CDR3 length: 14 amino acids. V lost 4 bases to trimming and J lost 4 bases; unmatched junction nucleotides: 7. The receptor was derived from a woman aged 45-60 years with HIV. The sample here was unsorted PBMCs, taken 2 years after starting antiretroviral therapy. The chain uses TRBV30 and TRBJ1-3; 7 bases agree with TRBD1. This chain's CDR3 is CAWNPGTAGNTIYF. As DNA, the CDR3 is TGTGCCTGGAACCCCGGGACAGCCGGAAACACCATATATTTT.